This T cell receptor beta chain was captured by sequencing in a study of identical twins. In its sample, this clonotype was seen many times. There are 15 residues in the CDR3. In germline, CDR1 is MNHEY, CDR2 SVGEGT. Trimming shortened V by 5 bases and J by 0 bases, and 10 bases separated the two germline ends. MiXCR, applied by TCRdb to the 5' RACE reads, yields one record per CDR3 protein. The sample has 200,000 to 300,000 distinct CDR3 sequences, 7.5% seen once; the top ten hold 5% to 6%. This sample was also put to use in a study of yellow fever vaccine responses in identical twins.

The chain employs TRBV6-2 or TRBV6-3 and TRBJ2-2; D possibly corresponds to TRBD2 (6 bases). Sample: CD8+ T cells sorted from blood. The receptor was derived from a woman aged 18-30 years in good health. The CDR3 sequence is CASSAGTSNTGELFF. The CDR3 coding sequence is TGTGCCAGCAGTGCCGGGACTTCGAACACCGGGGAGCTGTTTTTT.